This T cell receptor beta chain is from a study of T cells after yellow fever vaccination. TCRdb ran MiXCR on the 5' RACE reads and lists one entry per CDR3 protein. The table includes 300,000 to 400,000 distinct CDR3 sequences, under 15% detected once. CDR1 and CDR2 (germline): LGHNA, YNFKEQ. V lost 0 bases, J lost 0 bases, and 12 bases lay in between. The CDR3 has 17 residues. The clonotype comes from a man between 18 and 29 years old who received the YFV17D yellow fever vaccine. The sequencing used CD4+ T cells sorted from PBMCs, collected 15 days after the yellow fever booster vaccination. V gene TRBV4-2 combines with J gene TRBJ2-1; D remains ambiguous. CDR3 nucleotide sequence: TGTGCCAGCAGCCAAGATTGGATCGTGAGCTCCTACAATGAGCAGTTCTTC. Its protein is CASSQDWIVSSYNEQFF.